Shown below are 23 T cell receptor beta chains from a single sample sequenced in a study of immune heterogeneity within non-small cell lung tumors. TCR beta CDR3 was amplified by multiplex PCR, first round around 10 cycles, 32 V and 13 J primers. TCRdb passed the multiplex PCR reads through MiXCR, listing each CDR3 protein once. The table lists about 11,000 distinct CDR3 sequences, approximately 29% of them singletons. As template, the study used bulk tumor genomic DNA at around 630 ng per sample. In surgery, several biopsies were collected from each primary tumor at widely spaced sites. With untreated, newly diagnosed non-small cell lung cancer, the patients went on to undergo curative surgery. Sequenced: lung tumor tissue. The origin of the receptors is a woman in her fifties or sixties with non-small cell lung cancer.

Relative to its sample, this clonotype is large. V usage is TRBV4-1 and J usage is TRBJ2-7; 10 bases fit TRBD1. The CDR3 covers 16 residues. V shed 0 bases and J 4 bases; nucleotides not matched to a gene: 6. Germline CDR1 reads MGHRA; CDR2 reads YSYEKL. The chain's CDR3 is CASSQDPGGQGYEQYF. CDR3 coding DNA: TGCGCCAGCAGCCAAGATCCTGGGGGACAGGGGTACGAGCAGTACTTC.

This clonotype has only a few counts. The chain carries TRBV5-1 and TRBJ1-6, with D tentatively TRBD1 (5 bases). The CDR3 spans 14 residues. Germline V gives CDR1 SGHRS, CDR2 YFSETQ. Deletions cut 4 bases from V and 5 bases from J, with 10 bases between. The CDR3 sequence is CASSPGGDNSPLHF. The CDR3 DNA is TGCGCCAGCAGCCCCGGGGGTGATAATTCACCCCTCCACTTT.

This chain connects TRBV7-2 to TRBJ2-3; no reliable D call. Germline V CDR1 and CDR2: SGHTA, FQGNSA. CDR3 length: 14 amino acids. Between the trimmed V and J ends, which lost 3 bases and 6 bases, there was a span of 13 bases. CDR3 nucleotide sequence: TGTGCCAGCAGCTTGTTTTCCGCCGGGGATACGCAGTATTTT. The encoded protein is CASSLFSAGDTQYF.

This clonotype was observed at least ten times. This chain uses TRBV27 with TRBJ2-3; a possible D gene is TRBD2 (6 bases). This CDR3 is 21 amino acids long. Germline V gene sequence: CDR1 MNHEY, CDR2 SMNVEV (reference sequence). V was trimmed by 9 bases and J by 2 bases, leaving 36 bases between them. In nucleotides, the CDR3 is TGTGCCAGATCCCCCCAGCAGGGATGGCAGGGACTTAGTCAGTTCACAGATACGCAGTATTTT. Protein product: CARSPQQGWQGLSQFTDTQYF.

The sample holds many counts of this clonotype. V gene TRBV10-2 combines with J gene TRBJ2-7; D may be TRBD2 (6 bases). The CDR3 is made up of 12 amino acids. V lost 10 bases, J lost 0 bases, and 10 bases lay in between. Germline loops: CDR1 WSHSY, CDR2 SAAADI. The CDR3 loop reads CATGGSSYEQYF. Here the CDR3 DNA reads TGCGCCACCGGGGGATCCTCCTACGAGCAGTACTTC.

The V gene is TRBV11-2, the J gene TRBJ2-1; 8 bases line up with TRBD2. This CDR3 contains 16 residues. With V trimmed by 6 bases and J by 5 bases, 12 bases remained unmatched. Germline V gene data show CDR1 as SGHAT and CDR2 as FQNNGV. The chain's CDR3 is CASSPASGWGDNEQFF. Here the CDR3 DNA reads TGTGCCAGCAGTCCGGCTAGCGGGTGGGGTGACAATGAGCAGTTCTTC.

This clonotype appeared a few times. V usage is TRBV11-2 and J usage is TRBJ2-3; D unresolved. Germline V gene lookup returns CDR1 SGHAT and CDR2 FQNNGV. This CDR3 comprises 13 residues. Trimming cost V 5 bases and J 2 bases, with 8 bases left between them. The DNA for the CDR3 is TGTGCCAGCAGCCATATTAACACAGATACGCAGTATTTT. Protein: CASSHINTDTQYF.

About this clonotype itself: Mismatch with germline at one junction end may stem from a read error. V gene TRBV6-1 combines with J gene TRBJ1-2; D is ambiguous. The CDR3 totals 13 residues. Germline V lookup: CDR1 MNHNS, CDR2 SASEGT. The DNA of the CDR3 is TGTGCCAGCGGTGAGTACGCAGCCTATGGCTACACCTTC. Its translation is CASGEYAAYGYTF.

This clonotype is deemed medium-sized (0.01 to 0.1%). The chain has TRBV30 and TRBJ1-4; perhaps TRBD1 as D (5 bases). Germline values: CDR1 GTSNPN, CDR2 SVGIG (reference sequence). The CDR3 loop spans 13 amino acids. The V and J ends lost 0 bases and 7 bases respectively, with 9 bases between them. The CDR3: CAWSVRGVEKLFF. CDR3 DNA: TGTGCCTGGAGTGTAAGGGGCGTTGAAAAACTGTTTTTT.

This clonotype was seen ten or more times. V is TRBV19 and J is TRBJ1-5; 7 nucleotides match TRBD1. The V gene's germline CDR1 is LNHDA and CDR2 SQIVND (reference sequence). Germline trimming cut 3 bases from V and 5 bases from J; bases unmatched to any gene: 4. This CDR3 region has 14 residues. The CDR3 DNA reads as TGTGCCAGTAGTATGACAGGGAAGGATCAGCCCCAGCATTTT. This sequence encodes CASSMTGKDQPQHF.

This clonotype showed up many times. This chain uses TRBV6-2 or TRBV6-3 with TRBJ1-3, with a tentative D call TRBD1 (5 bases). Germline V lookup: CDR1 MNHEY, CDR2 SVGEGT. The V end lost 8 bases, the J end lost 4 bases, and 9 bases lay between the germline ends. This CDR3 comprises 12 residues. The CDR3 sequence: CASGTFGNTIYF. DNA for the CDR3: TGTGCCAGCGGGACGTTCGGAAACACCATATATTTT.

The CDR3 DNA reads TGTGCCAGCTCACCACTGGGCGGGCGAGAGACCCAGTACTTC. It translates to CASSPLGGRETQYF. The rearrangement uses TRBV18 and TRBJ2-5; maybe TRBD2 (5 bases). The germline CDR1 and CDR2 sequences are KGHSH and LQKENI. This CDR3 is 14 amino acids long. V was cut by 1 base and J by 4 bases, with 10 bases left in between.

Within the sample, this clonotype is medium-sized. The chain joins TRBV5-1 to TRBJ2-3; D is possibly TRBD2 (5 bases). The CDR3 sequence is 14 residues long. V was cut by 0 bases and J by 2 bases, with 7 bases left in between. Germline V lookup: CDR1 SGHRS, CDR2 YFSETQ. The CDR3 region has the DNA TGCGCCAGCAGCTTGGGGGGAGTCACAGATACGCAGTATTTT. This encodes CASSLGGVTDTQYF.

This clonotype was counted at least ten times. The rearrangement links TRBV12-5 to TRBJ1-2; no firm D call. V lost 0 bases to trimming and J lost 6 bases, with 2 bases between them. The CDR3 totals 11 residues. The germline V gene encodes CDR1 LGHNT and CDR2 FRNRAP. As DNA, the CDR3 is TGTGCTAGTGGTTTGGTAAATGGCTACACCTTC. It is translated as CASGLVNGYTF.

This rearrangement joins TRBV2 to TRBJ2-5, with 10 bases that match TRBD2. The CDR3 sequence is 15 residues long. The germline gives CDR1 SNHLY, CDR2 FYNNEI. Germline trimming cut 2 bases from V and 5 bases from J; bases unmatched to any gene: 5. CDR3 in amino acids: CASSEKERGGETQYF. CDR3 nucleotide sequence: TGTGCCAGCAGTGAAAAGGAGCGGGGGGGGGAGACCCAGTACTTC.

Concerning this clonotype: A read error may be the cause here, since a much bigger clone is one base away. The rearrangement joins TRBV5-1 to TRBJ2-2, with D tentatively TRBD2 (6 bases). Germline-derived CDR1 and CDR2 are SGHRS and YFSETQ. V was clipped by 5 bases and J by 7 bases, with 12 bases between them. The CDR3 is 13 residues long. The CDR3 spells CASRTCGNGELFF. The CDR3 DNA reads TGCGCCAGCAGGACTTGCGGGAACGGGGAGCTGTTTTTT.

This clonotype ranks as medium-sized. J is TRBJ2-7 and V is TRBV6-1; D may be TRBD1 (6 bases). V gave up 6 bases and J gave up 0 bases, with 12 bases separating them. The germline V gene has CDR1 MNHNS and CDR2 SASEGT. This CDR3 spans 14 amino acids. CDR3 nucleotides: TGTGCCAGCAGGGACAGCAGGAACTCCTACGAGCAGTACTTC. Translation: CASRDSRNSYEQYF.

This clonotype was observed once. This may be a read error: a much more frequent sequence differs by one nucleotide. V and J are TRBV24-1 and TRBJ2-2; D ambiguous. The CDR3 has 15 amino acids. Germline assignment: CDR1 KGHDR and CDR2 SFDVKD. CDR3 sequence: CANSDLNKNTGELFF. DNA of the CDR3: TGTGCCAACAGTGATTTGAACAAGAACACCGGGGAGCTGTTTTTT.

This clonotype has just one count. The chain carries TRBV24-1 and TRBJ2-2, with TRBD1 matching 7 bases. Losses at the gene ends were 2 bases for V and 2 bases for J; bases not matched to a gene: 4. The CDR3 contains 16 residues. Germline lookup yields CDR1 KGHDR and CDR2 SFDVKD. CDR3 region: CATSDYGTANTGELFF. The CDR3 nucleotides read TGTGCCACCAGTGATTATGGGACAGCTAACACCGGGGAGCTGTTTTTT.

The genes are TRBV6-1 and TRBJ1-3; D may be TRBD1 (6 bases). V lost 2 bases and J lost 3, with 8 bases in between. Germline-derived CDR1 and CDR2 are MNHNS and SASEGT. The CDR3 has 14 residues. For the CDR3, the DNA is TGTGCCAGCAGTGAAAAGGGGGTTGGAAACACCATATATTTT. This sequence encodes CASSEKGVGNTIYF.

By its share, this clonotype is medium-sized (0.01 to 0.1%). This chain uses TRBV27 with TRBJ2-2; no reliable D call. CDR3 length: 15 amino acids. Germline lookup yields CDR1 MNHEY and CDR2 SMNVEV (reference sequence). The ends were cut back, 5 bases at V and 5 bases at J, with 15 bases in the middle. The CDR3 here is CASSPAVGNTGELFF. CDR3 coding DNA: TGTGCCAGCAGTCCCGCGGTAGGCAATACCGGGGAGCTGTTTTTT.

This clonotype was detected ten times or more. CDR3 DNA: TGTGCCACCGGGACTAGCGGGAACGATGAGCAGTTCTTC. Translation gives CATGTSGNDEQFF. This chain connects TRBV10-3 to TRBJ2-1; 13 bases are shared with TRBD2. Germline trimming cut 10 bases from V and 8 bases from J; bases unmatched to any gene: 5. CDR1 is ENHRY, CDR2 SYGVKD, per germline. The CDR3 runs to 13 residues.

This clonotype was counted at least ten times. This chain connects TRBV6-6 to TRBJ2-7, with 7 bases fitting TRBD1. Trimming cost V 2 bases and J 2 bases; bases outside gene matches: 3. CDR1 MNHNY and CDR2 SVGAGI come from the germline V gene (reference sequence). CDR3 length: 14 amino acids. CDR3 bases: TGTGCCAGCAGTTACCTGGGACAGACCTACGAGCAGTACTTC. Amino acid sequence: CASSYLGQTYEQYF.